These 21 T cell receptor beta chains share one sample of origin, sequenced in a study of blood T cell repertoires in COVID-19. Measured with immunoSEQ multiplex PCR; TCRdb has only the in-frame clones, and not every one. The sample carries about 120,000 clones, roughly four fifths recorded once. The sequencing sample was made of peripheral blood. These TCRs come from a man aged 60 to 69 with acute or convalescent COVID-19.

The gene calls are TRBV2 and TRBJ2-7; the match to TRBD2 covers 10 bases. CDR1 is SNHLY and CDR2 is FYNNEI in the germline V gene. This CDR3 contains 14 residues. After removal of 6 bases from V and 6 bases from J, the junction contained 8 bases not matched to a gene. CDR3 coding DNA: TGTGCCAGCAGGGAGCGGGAGGGCCTCCTCGAGCAGTACTTC. Translation gives CASREREGLLEQYF.

V and J are TRBV5-1 and TRBJ2-3; D ambiguous. This CDR3 has 14 residues. Germline-derived CDR1 and CDR2 are SGHRS and YFSETQ. Trimming took 4 bases from V and 4 from J, leaving 13 bases between them. The CDR3, as DNA: TGCGCCAGCAGCGCCGGGTCTCTCGCAGATACGCAGTATTTT. Translated: CASSAGSLADTQYF.

The chain carries TRBV10-1 and TRBJ2-7, with 9 bases fitting TRBD2. Looked up from germline, CDR1 is WNHNN and CDR2 is SYGVQD (reference sequence). The V segment lost 7 bases and the J segment 7 bases; nucleotides outside the gene matches: 5. The CDR3 consists of 12 residues. The CDR3, as DNA: TGCGCCAGCACGGGACTAGCCGGGGAGCAGTACTTC. It encodes CASTGLAGEQYF.

This chain uses TRBV21-1 with TRBJ2-1; the D call in the table, TRBD2, was not verified against the DNA. TRBV21-1 is tagged as a pseudogene. CDR3 length: 15 residues. The CDR3 protein is CASTPTSGRYNEQFF. DNA of the CDR3: TGTGCCAGCACTCCTACTAGCGGGAGGTACAATGAGCAGTTCTTC.

This clone was detected only a few times. This chain joins TRBV2 and TRBJ1-5; no clear D gene. Trimming shortened V by 1 base and J by 0 bases, and 4 bases separated the two germline ends. Germline V gives CDR1 SNHLY, CDR2 FYNNEI. The CDR3 sequence is 14 residues long. The CDR3 bases are TGTGCCAGCAGTGAAGGGAGTAGCAATCAGCCCCAGCATTTT. Translating it yields CASSEGSSNQPQHF.

The chain has TRBV4-2 and TRBJ2-1; possible D gene TRBD2, 6 bases. Germline values: CDR1 LGHNA, CDR2 YNFKEQ. V was pared by 5 bases and J by 3 bases, with 17 bases between. The CDR3 is made up of 16 amino acids. The CDR3 coding sequence is TGTGCCAGCAGCACCCGGGGTAGCGGTTACTACAATGAGCAGTTCTTC. As protein: CASSTRGSGYYNEQFF.

The V and J genes are TRBV7-2 and TRBJ2-7; 8 bases are a match to TRBD1. With 1 base clipped from V and 4 bases from J, the junction kept 3 bases outside the gene matches. Per the germline V gene, CDR1 is SGHTA and CDR2 is FQGNSA. This CDR3 has 14 amino acids. The CDR3 spells CASSLGRGQYEQYF. Written as DNA, the CDR3 is TGTGCCAGCAGCTTAGGCAGGGGGCAATACGAGCAGTACTTC.

The chain uses TRBV3-1 (or the pseudogene TRBV3-2) and TRBJ1-6; tentative D call: TRBD1 (6 bases). CDR3 length: 14 residues. Trimming stripped 4 bases from V and 5 bases from J, with 9 bases between. CDR1 LGHDT and CDR2 YNNKEL come from the germline V gene (reference sequence). CDR3 nucleotide sequence: TGTGCCAGCAGCCTCAGACAGGATAATTCACCCCTCCACTTT. Protein sequence: CASSLRQDNSPLHF.

V gene TRBV27 combines with J gene TRBJ2-7; TRBD2 matches at 7 bases. V lost 2 bases to trimming and J lost 0 bases; unmatched junction nucleotides: 16. This CDR3 region has 19 residues. Germline V CDR1 and CDR2: MNHEY, SMNVEV (reference sequence). CDR3: CASSLHIPLYPGGSYEQYF. The CDR3 DNA reads as TGTGCCAGCAGTTTACATATCCCCCTTTATCCGGGGGGCTCCTACGAGCAGTACTTC.

The chain employs TRBV20-1 and TRBJ2-7; D might be TRBD2 (6 bases). The germline V gene encodes CDR1 DFQATT and CDR2 SNEGSKA (reference sequence). V lost 3 bases and J 2 bases, leaving 14 bases between the germline ends. This CDR3 has 14 residues. CDR3 nucleotide sequence: TGCAGTGCTAGTCGAATAGCGGCCGCCTACGAGCAGTACTTC. Its translation: CSASRIAAAYEQYF.

Only one count was recorded for this clone. The chain couples TRBV10-1 to TRBJ2-1; no definite D call. V was shortened by 5 bases and J by 0 bases, with 11 bases between the two germline ends. The V gene's germline CDR1 is WNHNN and CDR2 SYGVQD (reference sequence). The CDR3 extends over 15 amino acids. CDR3 DNA sequence: TGCGCCAGCAGTCTTTCCAGTAACTCCTACAATGAGCAGTTCTTC. Residues: CASSLSSNSYNEQFF.

This clone was counted only a few times. CDR3 in amino acids: CASMGIYNEQFF. The CDR3 coding sequence is TGTGCCAGCATGGGCATTTACAATGAGCAGTTCTTC. The chain links TRBV7-2 to TRBJ2-1, with D hard to call. Germline lookup yields CDR1 SGHTA and CDR2 FQGNSA. Trimming removed 7 bases at V and 4 bases at J, with 8 bases between. The CDR3 contains 12 residues.

The chain combines TRBV28 with TRBJ1-5, with TRBD1 as a possible D gene (5 bases). Germline V gene sequence: CDR1 MDHEN, CDR2 SYDVKM. This CDR3 region has 13 residues. With 9 bases removed from V and 4 bases from J, the gap between germline ends came to 13 bases. Written as DNA, the CDR3 is TGTGCCAGTACGCCAGGGCGTAATCAGCCCCAGCATTTT. Its translation: CASTPGRNQPQHF.

CDR3 sequence reads: CASRHRVNTGELFF. The DNA of the CDR3 is TGTGCCAGCAGGCACAGGGTTAACACCGGGGAGCTGTTTTTT. The chain employs TRBV27 and TRBJ2-2; D possibly corresponds to TRBD1 (6 bases). This CDR3 contains 14 residues. From germline, CDR1 is MNHEY and CDR2 SMNVEV (reference sequence). V lost 6 bases, J lost 2 bases, and 10 bases lay in between.

The V and J genes are TRBV10-1 and TRBJ1-1; no clear D gene. CDR1 is WNHNN and CDR2 is SYGVQD in the germline V gene (reference sequence). This CDR3 is built from 14 residues. Trimming shortened V by 0 bases and J by 11 bases, and 16 bases separated the two germline ends. Here the CDR3 DNA reads TGCGCCAGCAGTGAGTCGGAGGGCGAAGGGCGGGCTTTCTTT. It translates to CASSESEGEGRAFF.

Here the CDR3 reads CASSTGQLKVSNQPQHF. The CDR3 DNA reads as TGTGCCAGCAGCACAGGACAGCTTAAAGTAAGCAATCAGCCCCAGCATTTT. This chain joins TRBV7-9 and TRBJ1-5; perhaps TRBD1 as D (6 bases). Germline-derived CDR1 and CDR2 are SEHNR and FQNEAQ (reference sequence). V was shortened by 5 bases and J by 1 base, with 18 bases between the two germline ends. CDR3 length: 17 residues.

This chain connects TRBV2 to TRBJ2-7; 9 nucleotides agree with TRBD1. The junction had 4 bases not matched to a gene; V was cut back by 7 bases and J by 6 bases. Germline V gene lookup returns CDR1 SNHLY and CDR2 FYNNEI. The CDR3 runs to 12 residues. The CDR3, as DNA: TGTGCCAGCAACCAGGACAGGGGCGAGCAGTACTTC. Residues: CASNQDRGEQYF.

The chain combines TRBV18 with TRBJ1-2, with TRBD1 matching over 7 bases. Germline V CDR1 and CDR2: KGHSH, LQKENI. The CDR3 runs 16 residues. The trim removed 3 bases at V and 2 bases at J, leaving 9 bases unmatched. The DNA for the CDR3 is TGTGCCAGCTCACCCCTACAGGGGCGTACAAACTATGGCTACACCTTC. Its translation is CASSPLQGRTNYGYTF.

This chain links TRBV7-9 with TRBJ2-5, with 7 bases aligning to TRBD1. The length of the CDR3 is 16 residues. Germline CDR1 is SEHNR and CDR2 is FQNEAQ (reference sequence). V lost 3 bases and J lost 0; bases outside the gene matches: 7. The CDR3 bases are TGTGCCAGCAGCTTTGGGACAGCGCCGTACCAAGAGACCCAGTACTTC. Translation: CASSFGTAPYQETQYF.

The V and J genes are TRBV7-9 and TRBJ2-5; TRBD2 matches at 9 bases. Looked up from germline, CDR1 is SEHNR and CDR2 is FQNEAQ (reference sequence). After removal of 3 bases from V and 4 bases from J, the junction contained 9 bases not matched to a gene. CDR3 length: 16 amino acids. The CDR3 loop reads CASSFGVSGRGETQYF. The CDR3 nucleotides are TGTGCCAGCAGCTTCGGGGTTAGCGGGAGAGGAGAGACCCAGTACTTC.

The chain has TRBV18 and TRBJ2-1; 9 positions agree with TRBD2. Germline values: CDR1 KGHSH, CDR2 LQKENI. The CDR3 is made up of 17 amino acids. V lost 0 bases to trimming and J lost 10 bases; unmatched junction nucleotides: 13. The CDR3 sequence: CASSPPFTSGFWGEQFF. DNA for the CDR3: TGTGCCAGCTCACCACCATTCACTAGCGGGTTCTGGGGGGAGCAGTTCTTC.